The entry below describes one TCR beta chain. Clones were sequenced by immunoSEQ multiplex PCR, and TCRdb holds only the in-frame ones, with some missing. The data contain around 72,000 clones, around 90% of them seen just once; the ten biggest clones take up almost 6.5%. This record comes from a study of blood T cell repertoires in COVID-19. This TCR was recovered from a woman between 45 and 60 years old with acute or convalescent COVID-19. The sample consisted of peripheral blood.

The CDR3 DNA is TGCGCCAGCAGCCAAGTCGTCGCAGGGGTTGGTTCACCCCTCCACTTT. This codes for CASSQVVAGVGSPLHF. This rearrangement joins TRBV4-1 to TRBJ1-6; D perhaps matches TRBD1 (6 bases). Germline V gene data show CDR1 as MGHRA and CDR2 as YSYEKL. The CDR3 runs 16 residues. Trimming removed 1 base at V and 9 bases at J, with 16 bases between.